This T cell receptor beta chain is from a study of T cell repertoires in cytomegalovirus infection (dated by TCRdb to the late 2010s). With regard to the full study: Peptide stimulations targeted recently identified HLA-C-restricted CMV epitopes, whose presentation resists viral immunomodulation, together with well-studied HLA-B-restricted epitopes. Donor HLA type was relevant to the analysis, as public TCR beta signatures indicated carriage of CMV infection together with the matching HLA type.

From the germline V gene, CDR1 is SGHVS and CDR2 is FNYEAQ. Measured from the cysteine to the phenylalanine, the CDR3 is 15 residues long. Only the CDR3 portion is preserved as DNA: 45 bases, with reading frame beginning at the first base. Trimming costs V 5 bases and J 7 bases, and their ends lie 18 bases apart. Sequencing took place on an Illumina HiSeq 1500. TCRdb ran its own pipeline on the public reads, namely fastp trimming at Q25 and MiXCR clone calling, and kept in-frame beta chains. Every CDR3 protein is listed once, alongside the most common genes and DNA of its rows. The sample includes approximately 600,000 distinct CDR3 sequences, with approximately 40% observed a single time. The ten largest clones add up to around 48% of the sample. Here is what the overall study found, with its caveats: In both this cohort and an independent roughly 330-donor cohort, the cumulative frequency of public TCR beta family members distinguished carriers of CMV infection plus the relevant HLA type. The ex vivo response was dominated by HLA-C-restricted CMV-specific TCR beta clonotypes, which also provided the single most frequent clonotype in two of eight donors.

Per the publication, the treatment or condition label means: in vitro stimulation with specific CMV peptide epitopes to enrich CMV-specific T cells. The sample holds a few counts of this clonotype. The antigen it binds to is not known. No much larger clone is present one base from it, and per-base qualities are unavailable. The sequence is built from TRBV7-6 and TRBJ2-1; the D gene cannot be named for sure. The receptor was derived from a human donor in good health (CMV status not recorded). Some clones in this sample may be carry-over from other donors' samples. Sequenced material: cultured PBMCs, taken from culture after CMV antigen stimulation. The sequenced DNA: TGTGCCAGCAGCCCCCAGCTTGATGTGAAGAATGAGCAGTTCTTC. This codes for CASSPQLDVKNEQFF.